This is a list of T cell receptor beta chains from one sample in a study of cytomegalovirus exposure and HLA in healthy donors. Profiling relied on immunoSEQ multiplex PCR, and the TCRdb table lists in-frame clones only, not all of them. Here the sample spans 200,000 to 250,000 clones, over 60% being singletons. The specimen sequenced was PBMCs. These TCRs come from a man aged 18-30 years in good health and CMV-seronegative. Both conserved end residues are part of each CDR3. A D gene is named only where the DNA matches it firmly. Rows give clone size only sometimes, using once, few, many, or a class for an expanded clone.

J,D,size,V,CDR3,DNA
TRBJ2-7,TRBD2,.,TRBV6-5,CASSYSRSGGYEQYF,TGTGCCAGCAGTTACTCGAGAAGCGGGGGTTACGAGCAGTACTTC
TRBJ2-1,.,.,TRBV10-3,CAIKGANYNEQFF,TGTGCCATCAAAGGGGCAAATTACAATGAGCAGTTCTTC
TRBJ2-3,.,.,TRBV9,CASSVAVPSTDTQYF,TGTGCCAGCAGCGTAGCAGTGCCGAGCACAGATACGCAGTATTTT
TRBJ2-2,.,few,TRBV29-1,CSVGTGPGGAGELFF,TGCAGCGTGGGGACAGGGCCGGGAGGGGCCGGGGAGCTGTTTTTT
TRBJ1-4,.,.,TRBV7-2,CASSRQVETNEKLFF,TGTGCCAGCAGCCGACAGGTTGAGACTAATGAAAAACTGTTTTTT
TRBJ2-1,.,.,TRBV4-3,CASSQDQGNYNEQFF,TGCGCCAGCAGCCAAGATCAGGGAAACTACAATGAGCAGTTCTTC
TRBJ2-1,TRBD2,.,TRBV11-1,CASSLGEGQFF,TGTGCCAGCAGCTTAGGGGAGGGGCAGTTCTTC
TRBJ2-7,.,.,TRBV11-2,CASSLEPGFYEQYF,TGTGCCAGCAGCTTAGAGCCAGGGTTCTACGAGCAGTACTTC
TRBJ1-3,.,.,TRBV11-3,CASSLGGLSGNTIYF,TGTGCCAGCAGCTTAGGCGGACTCTCTGGAAACACCATATATTTT
TRBJ2-1,.,few,TRBV6-6,CASSYLRDPGNEQFF,TGTGCCAGCAGTTACTTGCGGGACCCGGGGAATGAGCAGTTCTTC
TRBJ2-3,.,once,TRBV7-2,CASTTFGETQYF,TGTGCCAGCACCACCTTCGGTGAGACGCAGTATTTT
TRBJ1-4,.,.,TRBV4-3,CASSQDGAELNEKLFF,TGCGCCAGCAGCCAAGATGGGGCGGAGCTGAATGAAAAACTGTTTTTT
TRBJ2-2,TRBD1,.,TRBV7-2,CASSRGQGESGELFF,TGTGCCAGCAGCCGCGGACAGGGGGAGAGCGGGGAGCTGTTTTTT
TRBJ1-2,.,few,TRBV6-1,CASSEGSGGNYGYTF,TGTGCCAGCAGTGAAGGGTCCGGGGGAAACTATGGCTACACCTTC
TRBJ1-1,.,.,TRBV28,CAEAGIGDTEAFF,TGTGCCGAAGCAGGGATTGGTGACACTGAAGCTTTCTTT
TRBJ1-2,.,.,TRBV29-1,CSVPGGPGISSYGYTF,TGCAGCGTCCCCGGGGGACCGGGTATCTCGAGCTATGGCTACACCTTC
TRBJ2-7,.,once,TRBV25-1,CASSEFRYEQYF,TGTGCCAGCAGTGAGTTTCGTTACGAGCAGTACTTC
TRBJ2-2,TRBD2,few,TRBV19,CATTSGSTGELFF,TGTGCCACCACTAGCGGGAGCACCGGGGAGCTGTTTTTT
TRBJ1-5,.,.,TRBV28,CASSFWGSNQPQHF,TGTGCCAGCAGCTTCTGGGGCAGCAATCAGCCCCAGCATTTT
TRBJ2-3,.,.,TRBV7-2,CASSLRGLQRDTQYF,TGTGCCAGCAGCTTAAGGGGACTCCAACGAGATACGCAGTATTTT
TRBJ2-1,TRBD1,.,TRBV15,CATAPPGTGGLNEQFF,TGTGCCACGGCTCCGCCCGGGACAGGGGGACTCAATGAGCAGTTCTTC
TRBJ1-1,.,.,TRBV5-4,CASSNGVGEAFF,TGTGCCAGCAGCAACGGGGTGGGAGAAGCTTTCTTT
TRBJ2-5,.,.,TRBV19,CASSIGGLGETQYF,TGTGCCAGTAGTATCGGGGGGCTTGGAGAGACCCAGTACTTC
TRBJ2-7,TRBD1,.,TRBV19,CASSIEGAGTYEQYF,TGTGCCAGTAGTATTGAGGGGGCGGGTACCTACGAGCAGTACTTC
TRBJ1-5,TRBD1,.,TRBV9,CASSARGQGQPQHF,TGTGCCAGCAGCGCCAGGGGGCAGGGTCAGCCCCAGCATTTT
TRBJ2-1,.,.,TRBV4-3,CASSQDQLSSYNEQFF,TGCGCCAGCAGCCAAGATCAGTTAAGCTCCTACAATGAGCAGTTCTTC
TRBJ2-1,TRBD1,.,TRBV29-1,CSGWDRGNNEQFF,TGCAGCGGGTGGGACAGGGGAAACAATGAGCAGTTCTTC
TRBJ1-4,.,.,TRBV28,CASSPPGQSNEKLFF,TGTGCCAGCAGTCCACCCGGACAGAGCAATGAAAAACTGTTTTTT